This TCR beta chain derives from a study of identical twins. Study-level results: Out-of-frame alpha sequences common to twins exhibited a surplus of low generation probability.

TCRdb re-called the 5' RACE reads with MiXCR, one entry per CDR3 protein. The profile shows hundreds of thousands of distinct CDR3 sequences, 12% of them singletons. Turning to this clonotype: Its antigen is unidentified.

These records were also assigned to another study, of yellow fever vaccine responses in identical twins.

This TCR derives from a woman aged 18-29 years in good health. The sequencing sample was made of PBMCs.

This chain's CDR3 is CASSQEGGREETQYF. The CDR3 region has the DNA TGTGCCAGCAGCCAAGAAGGGGGAAGGGAGGAGACCCAGTACTTC. The chain uses TRBV4-2 and TRBJ2-5; possibly TRBD1 for D (6 bases). Germline V gene sequence: CDR1 LGHNA, CDR2 YNFKEQ. This CDR3 contains 15 residues. Trimming stripped 0 bases from V and 5 bases from J, with 13 bases between.